The rows below give T cell receptor beta chains drawn from one sample of a study of blood T cell repertoires in COVID-19. Assay: immunoSEQ multiplex PCR; the TCRdb copy retains only in-frame clones and omits some. In the table there are hundreds of thousands of clones, around 87% of which are singletons. The sequencing input was peripheral blood. Receptors were obtained from a woman in her 50s who had recovered from COVID-19. Each CDR3 is given with its conserved first and last residue. D genes are given only for firm matches. The size field is filled for only some rows; it gives once, few, many or a size class.

size: once
D: .
V: TRBV30
J: TRBJ1-1
CDR3: CAWSGGGNTEAFF
DNA: TGTGCCTGGAGTGGAGGGGGGAACACTGAAGCTTTCTTT

size: .
D: .
V: TRBV7-2
J: TRBJ2-7
CDR3: CASSRKRVEGSDEQYF
DNA: TGTGCCAGCAGCCGTAAGCGGGTGGAGGGGTCGGACGAGCAGTACTTC

size: .
D: .
V: TRBV7-2
J: TRBJ2-3
CDR3: CASSLSGGTRQGTQYF
DNA: TGTGCCAGCAGCTTATCGGGCGGGACCCGCCAGGGTACGCAGTATTTT

size: .
D: TRBD1
V: TRBV7-8
J: TRBJ2-1
CDR3: CASRTGTASYNEQFF
DNA: TGTGCCAGCAGAACCGGGACAGCCTCCTACAATGAGCAGTTCTTC

size: few
D: .
V: TRBV3-1/TRBV3-2
J: TRBJ1-3
CDR3: CASSLPRRYSGNTIYF
DNA: TGTGCCAGCAGCCTACCCAGGCGATACTCTGGAAACACCATATATTTT

size: once
D: .
V: TRBV11-3
J: TRBJ1-1
CDR3: CASSLDGQATEAFF
DNA: TGTGCCAGCAGCTTAGATGGGCAGGCCACTGAAGCTTTCTTT

size: .
D: .
V: TRBV7-2
J: TRBJ1-5
CDR3: CASSSIGGNSNQPQHF
DNA: TGTGCCAGCAGCTCCATCGGCGGCAATAGCAATCAGCCCCAGCATTTT

size: once
D: .
V: TRBV3-1/TRBV3-2
J: TRBJ2-7
CDR3: CASSQGGGRGGVEQYF
DNA: TGTGCCAGCAGCCAAGGAGGAGGCAGGGGTGGTGTGGAGCAGTACTTC

size: .
D: .
V: TRBV2
J: TRBJ2-7
CDR3: CASGLTYEQYF
DNA: TGTGCCTCGGGGTTAACCTACGAGCAGTACTTC

size: .
D: .
V: TRBV7-2
J: TRBJ1-3
CDR3: CASSVAGGRSGNTIYF
DNA: TGTGCCAGCAGCGTAGCGGGGGGGAGGTCTGGAAACACCATATATTTT

size: .
D: TRBD2
V: TRBV5-1
J: TRBJ2-3
CDR3: CASSLGTSGGLSRDTQYF
DNA: TGCGCCAGCAGCTTGGGGACTAGCGGGGGGTTAAGTCGTGATACGCAGTATTTT

size: .
D: .
V: TRBV21-1
J: TRBJ2-4
CDR3: CASSMTDRGEDIQYF
DNA: TGTGCCAGCAGCATGACGGACAGGGGGGAAGACATTCAGTACTTC